This TCR beta chain was retrieved from a study of blood T cells in healthy people across ages. This clonotype was recorded only once. A sample-barcoded 5' primer and a J-beta primer mix were used in a second PCR of about 6 to 12 cycles. TCRdb reprocessed the 5' RACE reads with MiXCR, giving one entry per CDR3 protein. Of 790,000 or so distinct CDR3 sequences in the sample, 56% are singletons; the top ten hold roughly 25%. Trimming shortened V by 8 bases and J by 1 base, and 20 bases separated the two germline ends. The CDR3 is 16 residues long. Germline CDR1 is MDHEN and CDR2 is SYDVKM. This sequence joins TRBV28 and TRBJ2-5, with D possibly being TRBD2 (6 bases). The sample consisted of blood. The receptor was isolated from a man aged 35 to 55 in good health. DNA of the CDR3: TGTGCCAGCCTTTTGGCGGGATCGGGGCTCCAAGAGACCCAGTACTTC. Translating it yields CASLLAGSGLQETQYF.